This T cell receptor (beta chain) stems from a study of T cells in Graves' hyperthyroidism and ophthalmopathy (dated by TCRdb to between 2018 and 2021). For context, the study as a whole: Peripheral blood was sampled at the time of initial diagnosis, prior to any treatment. The paper reports TCR Vbeta CDR3 sequencing of some 140 peripheral blood samples: some 44 ophthalmopathy, roughly 74 hyperthyroidism and 17 progressor patients. Prospective prediction of ophthalmopathy was tested in an independent validation cohort consisting of some 19 hyperthyroidism patients and more than 15 patients who later progressed to ophthalmopathy. After blood sampling, hyperthyroidism patients were treated with methimazole at a starting dose of 30 mg daily, and ophthalmopathy patients were treated with high-dose intravenous methylprednisolone. The 95 to 100 discovery patients were randomly split 7:3 into training and test sets. To identify distinguishing TCR V-J signatures, a discovery cohort of around 100 patients was used, comprising 43 with Graves' ophthalmopathy and some 60 with stable Graves' hyperthyroidism. In addition, the study compared T-cell repertoires in thyroid tissue and in blood from roughly 6 Graves' hyperthyroidism patients. What the research found in general, with its limitations: Blood samples also contained most of the expanded thyroid clonotypes (frequency above 0.001), which suggests that blood repertoires may reflect thyroid immune responses. In validation, progression to ophthalmopathy was predicted by the model with about 70% sensitivity and 72.22% specificity, a median of about 6 months before onset. In cross-validation, a model built on a 13 V-J signature told ophthalmopathy apart from stable hyperthyroidism with less than 90% sensitivity and around 83% specificity, and in testing the same model reached 80%/75%. No statistical method was used to fix the sample size in advance, and group allocation was not hidden from the investigators.

Ophthalmopathy patients had moderately to severely active disease, Clinical Activity Score of at least 3, NOSPECS grade of at least 4, and duration under 3 months. Patients with uncontrolled infections, other autoimmune diseases, pregnancy or lactation were excluded. Diagnoses were established on the basis of clinical symptoms, serum thyroxine and TRAb, thyroid ultrasound, and orbital computed tomography. PBMCs were separated from roughly 9.6 ml of fresh peripheral blood using Ficoll-Paque density gradient centrifugation. Total RNA was extracted with Trizol reagent, and quality was checked on an Agilent 2100 Bioanalyzer. The TCR beta CDR3 regions were amplified from the RNA transcripts. The first round of RT-PCR for the TCR CDR3 was performed with the HTBI primer set and the Qiagen OneStep RT-PCR kit. The libraries were constructed in a second round of multiplex PCR and then size-selected and purified. Libraries were sequenced paired-end with 100 bp reads on an Illumina HiSeq2000. As for the authors' bioinformatics: Raw data were processed with SOAPnuke, discarding reads with adapters, uncalled bases, mean Phred below 15, or no exact constant-primer or identifier match. High-quality paired reads were merged with COPE v1.2.5, and unique nucleotide sequences were defined as clonotypes. Clonotypes were aligned to IMGT TRBV, TRBD and TRBJ reference segments using MiTCR v1.1. Only V-J combinations with frequency above 0.0001, covering 98% to 99.2% of repertoires, were analysed. A TCS score was defined as the ratio of F50 (clonal expansion) to E x V (chaos), with BLOSUM62-based TCRdist applied between CDR3 peptides within each V-J. Welch's t-statistics and random forest reduced 450 to 600 V-J features to 10 to 15, which were used in a naive Bayes classifier (R e1071). The public reads were quality trimmed at Q25 with fastp and then assembled into clones with MiXCR by TCRdb, keeping productive beta chains. Duplicate CDR3 protein sequences are folded into a single record with the most common DNA and genes. These V and J calls are TCRdb output, not the study's own analysis. The sample records fewer than 500,000 distinct CDR3 sequences, roughly 15% of which are singletons. Approximately 13% of the sample rests with the top ten.

The table lists this clonotype with many counts. Its antigen specificity is not known. Per-base quality was not reported, and no clone a single base away is much larger than it. The sample taken for sequencing was blood. The clonotype was recovered from a man younger than 35 with Graves' ophthalmopathy.

This receptor carries the CDR3 CASSPLGAGGWGETQYF. Read as DNA, the sequence is TGTGCCAGCAGCCCCCTCGGAGCGGGGGGGTGGGGAGAGACCCAGTACTTC. The sequence is built from TRBV4-2 and TRBJ2-5; 10 central bases correspond to TRBD2. V ends up 4 bases short and J 4 bases short, with an unmatched junction base count of 12. The CDR3 runs 17 residues from the cysteine to the phenylalanine. The retained sequence is limited to the CDR3, 51 bases, with the frame set at the first base. CDR1 and CDR2 are read off the germline V gene as LGHNA and YNFKEQ.